In this sample, the clone carrying this T cell receptor (beta chain) turned up once. Its target is not known. These data come from a study of T cell repertoires in cytomegalovirus infection. TCRdb redid the calling of the reads with MiXCR, one entry per CDR3 protein. In the table there are around 430,000 distinct CDR3 sequences, about 42% of which are singletons. Germline CDR1 and CDR2: DFQATT and SNEGSKA (reference sequence). This CDR3 region has 14 residues. V is TRBV20-1 and J is TRBJ2-1; D possibly uses TRBD1 or TRBD2 (6 bases each). The sample here was cultured PBMCs, taken from culture after CMV antigen stimulation. The source is a human donor in good health (CMV status not recorded). Some clones in this sample may be carry-over from other donors' samples. Here the CDR3 reads CSAQGGLVYNEQFF. CDR3 nucleotides: TGCAGCGCGCAAGGGGGGTTAGTCTACAATGAGCAGTTCTTC.